The 13 T cell receptor beta chains in this list originate from one sample, sequenced in a study of graft-versus-host responses after intestinal transplantation. Their target antigens are unknown. The data were produced by immunoSEQ multiplex PCR, yet TCRdb's version contains in-frame clones alone and is incomplete. The repertoire holds tens of thousands of clones, with 75% to 95% as singletons. Sequenced material: unstimulated CD8+ T cells sorted from spleen or lymph node cells, taken before intestinal transplant. These receptors all come from a human donor who received an intestinal transplant.

The gene calls are TRBV4-1 and TRBJ1-6; D gene uncertain. CDR1 MGHRA and CDR2 YSYEKL come from the germline V gene. This CDR3 spans 16 amino acids. V lost 0 bases and J lost 9, with 15 bases in between. The CDR3 DNA sequence: TGCGCCAGCAGCCAAGATCGAGGAGACCTCATTTCACCCCTCCACTTT. Translation: CASSQDRGDLISPLHF.

This rearrangement joins TRBV9 to TRBJ2-7; TRBD2 agrees at 12 bases. This CDR3 spans 16 amino acids. V shed 3 bases and J 2 bases; nucleotides not matched to a gene: 6. CDR1 is SGDLS and CDR2 is YYNGEE in the germline V gene. The CDR3: CASSESRTSGTYEQYF. The CDR3 DNA reads TGTGCCAGCAGCGAGTCTAGGACTAGCGGGACCTACGAGCAGTACTTC.

The J gene is TRBJ2-7, the V gene TRBV5-5; 7 bases match TRBD1. From germline, CDR1 is SGHKS and CDR2 YYEKEE (reference sequence). The V and J ends lost 0 bases and 0 bases, in that order; junction bases with no gene match: 3. The CDR3 length is 15 residues. CDR3 loop: CASSLGQGASYEQYF. For the CDR3, the DNA is TGTGCCAGCAGCTTGGGACAGGGAGCCTCCTACGAGCAGTACTTC.

The genes are TRBV19 and TRBJ2-1; D gene ambiguous. Germline CDR1 reads LNHDA; CDR2 reads SQIVND (reference sequence). The CDR3 extends over 11 amino acids. Trimming left V 5 bases short and J 7 bases short, with 6 bases between. This CDR3 reads CASSDGNEQFF. As DNA, the CDR3 is TGTGCCAGTAGTGATGGGAATGAGCAGTTCTTC. Variable domain in full (rest from reference TRBV19 and TRBJ2-1): DGGITQSPKYLFRKEGQNVTLSCEQNLNHDAMYWYRQDPGQGLRLIYYSQIVNDFQKGDIAEGYSVSREKKESFPLTVTSAQKNPTAFYLCASSDGNEQFFGPGTRLTVL.

V is TRBV28 and J is TRBJ2-7; unclear D gene. The CDR3 loop spans 16 amino acids. CDR1 MDHEN and CDR2 SYDVKM come from the germline V gene. Trimming left V 1 base short and J 1 base short, with 14 bases between. CDR3 amino acids: CASSLSAQFPSYEQYF. The CDR3 bases are TGTGCCAGCAGTTTATCGGCACAGTTCCCTTCCTACGAGCAGTACTTC.

In the case of this clone: At the DNA level, this CDR3 is encoded by other sequences in the same sample as well. V gene TRBV10-2 combines with J gene TRBJ2-1; 12 nucleotides match TRBD2. The V and J ends lost 7 bases and 5 bases, in that order; junction bases with no gene match: 15. The CDR3 covers 18 residues. Germline CDR1 WSHSY, CDR2 SAAADI. The CDR3 sequence is CASIGLAGHLPKDNEQFF. As DNA, the CDR3 is TGCGCCAGCATAGGACTAGCGGGGCACTTGCCTAAGGACAATGAGCAGTTCTTC.

This rearrangement joins TRBV14 to TRBJ2-1, with 9 positions matching TRBD2. The J segment lost 8 bases and the V segment lost 2 bases, leaving 4 bases of the junction unmatched. Germline CDR1 reads SGHDN; CDR2 reads FVKESK. CDR3 length equals 14 residues. In nucleotides, the CDR3 is TGTGCCAGCAGCCAATTTAGCGGGAGCGATGAGCAGTTCTTC. Its protein is CASSQFSGSDEQFF.

The chain combines TRBV7-6 with TRBJ2-1, with 7 bases that match TRBD1. Germline V gives CDR1 SGHVS, CDR2 FNYEAQ. This CDR3 has 17 residues. Unmatched junction bases numbered 13, after V lost 5 bases and J lost 3 bases. CDR3 amino acids: CASSHIDRAVDYNEQFF. CDR3 nucleotides: TGTGCCAGCAGCCATATTGACAGGGCGGTGGACTACAATGAGCAGTTCTTC.

V gene TRBV27 combines with J gene TRBJ1-1; 8 bases line up with TRBD1. The CDR3 is 13 amino acids. Trimming at V came to 10 bases and at J to 3 bases, leaving 7 bases not matched to a gene. Germline V gives CDR1 MNHEY, CDR2 SMNVEV (reference sequence). In nucleotides, the CDR3 is TGTGCCACACAGACAGGGGCGGACACTGAAGCTTTCTTT. Amino acid sequence: CATQTGADTEAFF.

This clone was counted only a few times. V usage is TRBV14 and J usage is TRBJ2-7; TRBD1 or TRBD2 may be the D gene (5 bases each). The CDR3 length is 12 residues. Trimming removed 3 bases from V and 2 bases from J, with 5 bases in between. CDR1 is SGHDN, CDR2 FVKESK, per germline. The CDR3 spells CASSQGPYEQYF. The CDR3 DNA follows: TGTGCCAGCAGCCAGGGACCCTACGAGCAGTACTTC.

The gene calls are TRBV5-6 and TRBJ2-1; TRBD2 agrees at 8 bases. From germline, CDR1 is SGHDT and CDR2 YYEEEE. J gave up 2 bases and V 2 bases, and 3 bases lay outside the gene matches. The length of the CDR3 is 15 residues. This chain's CDR3 is CASSFSGGPYNEQFF. CDR3 in DNA: TGTGCCAGCAGCTTTTCGGGGGGGCCCTACAATGAGCAGTTCTTC.

The V gene is TRBV28, the J gene TRBJ2-5, with D unclear. The CDR3 sequence is 15 residues long. Germline CDR1 and CDR2: MDHEN and SYDVKM. V was cut by 3 bases and J by 0 bases, with 11 bases left in between. In DNA form, the CDR3 reads TGTGCCAGCAGTTTCCGTGGCGGAGACCAAGAGACCCAGTACTTC. This sequence encodes CASSFRGGDQETQYF.

In DNA, the CDR3 is TGTGCCAGCAGCTCAAAAATACTAGCACAAGCCTACGAGCAGTACTTC. As protein: CASSSKILAQAYEQYF. V usage is TRBV13 and J usage is TRBJ2-7, with a tentative D call TRBD2 (6 bases). The length of the CDR3 is 16 residues. The V gene lost 4 bases and the J gene lost 2 bases, with 18 bases spanning the gap. Germline V lookup: CDR1 PRHDT, CDR2 FYEKMQ (reference sequence).